A selection of T cell receptor beta chains follows, all from one sample in a study of blood T cell repertoires in COVID-19. Clones were read by immunoSEQ multiplex PCR, and TCRdb kept only the in-frame ones, dropping some. The top ten clones hold 18% of a sample with approximately 200,000 clones, 85% of them seen once. The sequenced material came from PBMCs or T cells enriched from blood (not recorded which). These receptors were collected from a man aged 35 to 55 who had recovered from COVID-19. Both conserved end residues are part of each CDR3. Fields, in order: D gene, clone size, J gene, V gene, CDR3 DNA, CDR3 protein. The D gene is left open where the match is weak. Size is omitted from some rows. Given values are once, few, many or a class for expanded clones.

-,-,TRBJ1-2,TRBV9,TGTGCCAGCAGCGTAAGCCCCCAATTGACAGCTAACTATGGCTACACCTTC,CASSVSPQLTANYGYTF
TRBD2,-,TRBJ2-7,TRBV5-1,TGCGCCAGCAGCTTTACTAGCGGGAGGGTTTACGAGCAGTACTTC,CASSFTSGRVYEQYF
-,-,TRBJ1-3,TRBV28,TGTGCCAGCAGTTTCTTTGGCGGGGGGGGAAACACCATATATTTT,CASSFFGGGGNTIYF
TRBD1,-,TRBJ2-7,TRBV13,TGTGCCAGCAGCTCCACTCCACAGGGGAAATCCTACGAGCAGTACTTC,CASSSTPQGKSYEQYF
-,-,TRBJ2-7,TRBV5-1,TGCGCCAGCAGCAGTGGCACAGGTTCGTACGAGCAGTACTTC,CASSSGTGSYEQYF
TRBD2,-,TRBJ2-7,TRBV30,TGTGCCTGGAGGGGACTAGCCGGAGTGAACGAGCAGTACTTC,CAWRGLAGVNEQYF
-,-,TRBJ1-1,TRBV7-9,TGTGCCAGCAGCTTTAGCTTCAGTTCCACTGAAGCTTTCTTT,CASSFSFSSTEAFF
-,-,TRBJ2-7,TRBV7-9,TGTGCCAGCAGCCAACCCACCCGAACGTCAGGGCGTGATCGCGAGCAGTACTTC,CASSQPTRTSGRDREQYF
TRBD1,-,TRBJ2-7,TRBV6-5,TGTGCCAGCAGTTCGGGACAGGGGGCGGTACACTTC,CASSSGQGAVHF
TRBD1,-,TRBJ2-1,TRBV5-1,TGCGCCAGCAGCATAGGACAGGGATCGGTCAATGAGCAGTTCTTC,CASSIGQGSVNEQFF
TRBD1,-,TRBJ2-7,TRBV3-1/TRBV3-2,TGTGCCAGCAGCCCGACAGGGTTCAGGAACGAGCAGTACTTC,CASSPTGFRNEQYF
TRBD2,-,TRBJ2-3,TRBV5-4,TGTGCCAGCAGCACCCCAGCGGGACTCACAGATACGCAGTATTTT,CASSTPAGLTDTQYF
TRBD2,-,TRBJ2-7,TRBV27,TGTGCCAGCAGTTTATCGAGGCCCCTAGCGGGAGTTATTTACGAGCAGTACTTC,CASSLSRPLAGVIYEQYF
-,-,TRBJ2-2,TRBV4-1,TGCGCCAGCAGCCAAGGACCGGGGGTTGCCGGGGAGCTGTTTTTT,CASSQGPGVAGELFF
-,few,TRBJ1-1,TRBV11-2,TGTGCCAGCAGCTTAGCCCTTGAAGCTTTCTTT,CASSLALEAFF
-,-,TRBJ1-5,TRBV12-5,TGTGCTAGTGGTCCTCCCGGAGCCGCGGGTAGCAATCAGCCCCAGCATTTT,CASGPPGAAGSNQPQHF
-,-,TRBJ2-3,TRBV5-4,TGTGCCAGCAGCAAAAACCGGGGCCCGATGGGGGGTACGCAGTATTTT,CASSKNRGPMGGTQYF
TRBD2,-,TRBJ2-5,TRBV7-2,TGTGCCAGCAGCTTCCCGGGCGGGAGGAGTCAGACCCAGTACTTC,CASSFPGGRSQTQYF
-,-,TRBJ1-5,TRBV19,TGTGCCAGTAGTACCCCCCTAGGACAGCCCCAGCATTTT,CASSTPLGQPQHF
TRBD1,-,TRBJ1-2,TRBV2,TGTGCCAGCAGTAAAAGCCAGGGGGTCTATGGCTACACCTTC,CASSKSQGVYGYTF
TRBD2,once,TRBJ2-2,TRBV9,TGTGCCAGCAGCCCCCGACTAGCGATTACCGGGGAGCTGTTTTTT,CASSPRLAITGELFF
-,-,TRBJ2-7,TRBV23-1,TGCGCCAGCAGTCACCGGGACAATGGCTCCTACGAGCAGTACTTC,CASSHRDNGSYEQYF
-,few,TRBJ1-3,TRBV28,TGTGCCAGCAGTTCCGCGGGACGGCTTGGAAACACCATATATTTT,CASSSAGRLGNTIYF
-,-,TRBJ1-3,TRBV7-9,TGTGCCAGCAGCCCCTACTCTGGAAACACCATATATTTT,CASSPYSGNTIYF
-,-,TRBJ2-7,TRBV27,TGTGCCAGCAGTTTTGGTCAGGGGATCTACGAGCAGTACTTC,CASSFGQGIYEQYF
TRBD1,-,TRBJ2-7,TRBV28,TGTGCCAGCAGTTCAATCCAACCGGGACAGGGAGACTACGAGCAGTACTTC,CASSSIQPGQGDYEQYF
TRBD2,once,TRBJ2-3,TRBV5-1,TGCGCCAGCAGCCCAGGACTAGTTGGGAGCACAGATACGCAGTATTTT,CASSPGLVGSTDTQYF
-,-,TRBJ1-2,TRBV19,TGTGCCAGCTCGGTCTACCAGGCGAGAGGCTACACCTTC,CASSVYQARGYTF
TRBD2,-,TRBJ2-7,TRBV11-2,TGTGCCAGCAGCTTAAGACTAGCGGGAGGGGGCGAGCAGTACTTC,CASSLRLAGGGEQYF
-,-,TRBJ2-1,TRBV18,TGTGCCAGCTCACTCATACAACCGGGCTACAATGAGCAGTTCTTC,CASSLIQPGYNEQFF
TRBD2,-,TRBJ2-7,TRBV4-3,TGCGCCAGCAGCCAAGAAGTTTTAACGCCTAGCGGGCCTTCCTACGAGCAGTACTTC,CASSQEVLTPSGPSYEQYF
-,-,TRBJ2-2,TRBV19,TGTGCCAGTAGTCTAACAGGGACCGGGGAGCTGTTTTTT,CASSLTGTGELFF
TRBD1,few,TRBJ1-4,TRBV28,TGTGCCAGCAGTTTATCCCCCGGACAGGGCAAACTGTTTTTT,CASSLSPGQGKLFF
-,-,TRBJ2-1,TRBV19,TGTGCCAGTAGTATAGCTAGATACAATGAGCAGTTCTTC,CASSIARYNEQFF
TRBD1,once,TRBJ1-4,TRBV11-3,TGTGCCAGCAGCCGAGGACAGGGAAGTTCAACTAATGAAAAACTGTTTTTT,CASSRGQGSSTNEKLFF
-,-,TRBJ1-2,TRBV5-5,TGTGCCAGCAGCCCTACAGTCGCCGAAGTCTATGGCTACACCTTC,CASSPTVAEVYGYTF
-,-,TRBJ2-1,TRBV5-4,TGTGCCAGCAGCTTAGAGACTAGGACCTACAATGAGCAGTTCTTC,CASSLETRTYNEQFF
-,-,TRBJ2-2,TRBV19,TGTGCCAGTAGTCCCGGGTTCAACACCGGGGAGCTGTTTTTT,CASSPGFNTGELFF
-,-,TRBJ2-2,TRBV19,TGTGCCAGTAGTATCGCTCGGGGGAGGCACACCGGGGAGCTGTTTTTT,CASSIARGRHTGELFF